The sequence of this TCR beta chain was determined in a study of blood T cell repertoires in COVID-19 (dated by TCRdb to the early 2020s). Looking at the study overall: Collaborator samples came from the United States, Italy and Spain and covered acute and convalescent phases of COVID-19. Subjects who had been exposed to COVID-19, were actively infected with it, or had recovered from it provided the deeply sampled blood TCRbeta repertoires that made up the dataset. The repertoires were made available in a free public database intended to serve as a resource for research on the immune response to SARS-CoV-2. Samples were obtained from the ongoing ImmuneRACE study (first 160 participants) and from about 1,300 subjects provided by 6 global collaborators. The prospective study material was composed of cDNA or gDNA derived from T cells, B-cell-depleted T cells, or PBMCs. The sample metadata nearly always contained a de-identified subject ID, COVID-19 status, age in years and sex. Where available, HLA class I and class II types were taken from metadata supplied by the sample provider and were not determined by assay-based typing.

TCRbeta CDR3 regions were amplified from genomic DNA using the immunoSEQ Assay, a bias-controlled multiplex PCR. The source study handled its data this way. Within the assay, amplification of reference gene primers was used to estimate how many nucleated cells each sample contained. Sequence reads were collapsed and filtered to measure the absolute abundance of every unique TCRbeta CDR3 rearrangement. Productive Simpson clonality was computed per sample as the square root of Simpson's diversity index over productive rearrangements. The table comes from immuneACCESS by way of TCRdb, which keeps in-frame sequences with V and J called. Part of the clones is missing from these tables; in studies checked, under half for an unresolved V gene and the rest for unknown reasons. V, J and clone size reflect that table, while D and trimming were determined from the DNA. The table for this sample lists 90,000 to 100,000 clones; around 89% of them were counted only once. The top ten clones comprise roughly 2.6% of the sample.

CDR1 and CDR2 are read off the germline V gene as SQVTM and ANQGSEA. V loses 7 bases of germline sequence and J loses 3 bases, and the interval between the two ends is 22 bases. The CDR3 goes from the cysteine to the phenylalanine over 17 residues. CDR3 DNA is the only sequence kept; it has 51 bases, read in frame from the first base. At one collaborating source in Seattle, patients were enrolled during active infection and were followed longitudinally through the course of disease. Whole blood was collected in K2EDTA tubes by collaborating institutions according to the institutions' own protocols. For TCRbeta analysis, collaborators shipped samples as frozen whole blood, isolated PBMCs, or DNA extracted from either of those sample types. What the study reported, not specific to this receptor: How much clinical and demographic metadata was included differed by source and by participant, and the metadata was provided uncurated.

Worth noting for this clone: Its target antigen remains unknown. Per-base quality was not reported, and no clone a single base away is much larger than it.

The clonotype comes from a man between 45 and 60 years old with COVID-19, enrolled during active disease. Sequenced: peripheral blood. Rearrangement joined TRBV29-1 to TRBJ1-6; the D gene is perhaps TRBD1, on 5 matching bases. The CDR3: CSAAKGGATLYNSPLHF. The sequence in DNA is TGCAGCGCTGCGAAGGGCGGGGCAACGCTCTATAATTCACCCCTCCACTTT. With the rest looked up from the reference TRBV29-1 and TRBJ1-6 genes rather than sequenced, the full variable domain is SAVISQKPSRDICQRGTSLTIQCQVDSQVTMMFWYRQQPGQSLTLIATANQGSEATYESGFVIDKFPISRPNLTFSTLTVSNMSPEDSSIYLCSAAKGGATLYNSPLHFGNGTRLTVT.